The clone carrying this T cell receptor beta chain appeared many times. Its antigen is not identified. Unique molecular identifiers were incorporated during preparation of the TCRbeta library. Each CDR3 protein gets one entry after TCRdb re-called the PCR reads with MiXCR. The repertoire includes 490,000 or so distinct CDR3 sequences, roughly a tenth of them detected once, and 2% sits in the top ten. This CDR3 region has 17 residues. V was pared by 0 bases and J by 0 bases, with 11 bases between. Germline CDR1 MNHEY, CDR2 SVGEGT. These data originate in a study of T-cell reconstitution after alpha-beta-depleted transplantation in children. Study-wide findings and caveats: As was reported, about two months after transplant, alpha-beta T cells came from several hundred expanded graft clones. Fresh T-cell production supplied most of the T-cell counts and diversity seen one year after transplant. Certain patients had high TCRbeta diversity at day 60, and it came from recipient T cells and thymic progenitors that survived.

The chain links TRBV6-2 or TRBV6-3 to TRBJ2-2; D may match TRBD1 or TRBD2 (5 bases each). This receptor was obtained from a child aged 2 to 15 with inherited bone marrow failure, due to receive a stem cell transplant. The sample in question was PBMCs, obtained before TCRalphabeta/CD19-depleted stem cell transplant. As DNA, the CDR3 is TGTGCCAGCAGTTACTCCCTACTAGGGGCGAACACCGGGGAGCTGTTTTTT. It encodes CASSYSLLGANTGELFF.